Listed below are T cell receptor beta chains from one sample, sequenced in a study of T cells in Graves' hyperthyroidism and ophthalmopathy. MiXCR was run by TCRdb on the multiplex PCR reads, yielding one entry per CDR3 protein. The sample includes about 700,000 distinct CDR3 sequences, 12% to 15% of them seen just once. The specimen sequenced was blood. The receptor source for this set is a woman under 30 with Graves' hyperthyroidism. CDR3s include the opening cysteine and the closing phenylalanine or tryptophan. Each record gives: clone size, J gene, V gene, D gene, CDR3 protein, CDR3 DNA. A D gene is named only where the DNA matches it firmly. Rows give clone size only sometimes, using once, few, many, or a class for an expanded clone.

abundance: few; j_gene: TRBJ2-7; v_gene: TRBV4-1; d_gene: NA; CDR3aa: CASSQGYLGDQSAEQYF; CDR3nt: TGCGCCAGCAGCCAAGGTTATCTGGGGGACCAATCAGCCGAGCAGTACTTC
abundance: NA; j_gene: TRBJ1-1; v_gene: TRBV4-1; d_gene: NA; CDR3aa: CASSLGNTPLSTEAFF; CDR3nt: TGCGCCAGCAGCCTTGGCAATACCCCACTGAGCACTGAAGCTTTCTTT
abundance: many; j_gene: TRBJ1-5; v_gene: TRBV6-1; d_gene: NA; CDR3aa: CASSQRGHQPQHF; CDR3nt: TGTGCCAGCAGCCAAAGGGGTCATCAGCCCCAGCATTTT
abundance: many; j_gene: TRBJ2-5; v_gene: TRBV13; d_gene: NA; CDR3aa: CASSLQEETQYF; CDR3nt: TGTGCCAGCAGCTTACAGGAAGAGACCCAGTACTTC
abundance: NA; j_gene: TRBJ2-6; v_gene: TRBV5-1; d_gene: TRBD1; CDR3aa: CASSLGAGGSSGANVLTF; CDR3nt: TGCGCCAGCAGCTTGGGGGCAGGGGGAAGCTCTGGGGCCAACGTCCTGACTTTC
abundance: many; j_gene: TRBJ2-7; v_gene: TRBV5-1; d_gene: TRBD1; CDR3aa: CASSPGQGIHEQYF; CDR3nt: TGCGCCAGCAGCCCCGGACAGGGGATACACGAGCAGTACTTC
abundance: few; j_gene: TRBJ2-1; v_gene: TRBV12-3/TRBV12-4; d_gene: NA; CDR3aa: CASRAAGWNEQFF; CDR3nt: TGTGCCAGCAGAGCGGCGGGGTGGAATGAGCAGTTCTTC
abundance: few; j_gene: TRBJ2-2; v_gene: TRBV27; d_gene: NA; CDR3aa: CASSLPPEGGGELFF; CDR3nt: TGTGCCAGCAGTTTACCCCCCGAAGGTGGCGGGGAGCTGTTTTTT
abundance: NA; j_gene: TRBJ2-7; v_gene: TRBV3-1; d_gene: NA; CDR3aa: CASSQDIGGYEQYF; CDR3nt: TGTGCCAGCAGCCAAGATATTGGGGGCTACGAGCAGTACTTC
abundance: few; j_gene: TRBJ1-2; v_gene: TRBV15; d_gene: NA; CDR3aa: CATSRKTGYGGYTF; CDR3nt: TGTGCCACCAGCAGAAAAACAGGGTACGGGGGCTACACCTTC
abundance: few; j_gene: TRBJ2-1; v_gene: TRBV29-1; d_gene: TRBD2; CDR3aa: CSVEAVREGALKGHYNEQFF; CDR3nt: TGCAGCGTTGAGGCCGTGCGGGAGGGGGCCCTCAAGGGTCATTACAATGAGCAGTTCTTC
abundance: few; j_gene: TRBJ2-1; v_gene: TRBV19; d_gene: NA; CDR3aa: CASSIGGSNYNEQFF; CDR3nt: TGTGCCAGTAGTATAGGCGGATCAAACTACAATGAGCAGTTCTTC
abundance: NA; j_gene: TRBJ2-7; v_gene: TRBV6-1; d_gene: TRBD2; CDR3aa: CASTPAGVPYEQYF; CDR3nt: TGTGCCAGCACCCCGGCGGGGGTTCCCTACGAGCAGTACTTC
abundance: NA; j_gene: TRBJ2-2; v_gene: TRBV30; d_gene: NA; CDR3aa: CAWSLIWGGTGELFF; CDR3nt: TGTGCCTGGAGCCTGATCTGGGGAGGCACCGGGGAGCTGTTTTTT
abundance: NA; j_gene: TRBJ2-7; v_gene: TRBV19; d_gene: NA; CDR3aa: CASSLGDWNEQYF; CDR3nt: TGTGCCAGTAGTTTAGGGGATTGGAACGAGCAGTACTTC
abundance: NA; j_gene: TRBJ1-1; v_gene: TRBV7-9; d_gene: NA; CDR3aa: CASRRGLTEAFF; CDR3nt: TGTGCCAGCAGGAGGGGGTTGACTGAAGCTTTCTTT
abundance: NA; j_gene: TRBJ2-2; v_gene: TRBV6-5; d_gene: NA; CDR3aa: CASSYGGRGPGELFF; CDR3nt: TGTGCCAGCAGCTACGGGGGGCGAGGTCCCGGGGAGCTGTTTTTT
abundance: NA; j_gene: TRBJ2-1; v_gene: TRBV6-2/TRBV6-3; d_gene: TRBD2; CDR3aa: CASTDPGLPYNEQFF; CDR3nt: TGTGCCAGCACGGATCCGGGACTACCCTACAATGAGCAGTTCTTC
abundance: few; j_gene: TRBJ2-5; v_gene: TRBV9; d_gene: TRBD2; CDR3aa: CASSTRLAGPVHF; CDR3nt: TGTGCCAGCAGCACCCGCTTAGCGGGACCGGTTCACTTC
abundance: NA; j_gene: TRBJ1-2; v_gene: TRBV12-3/TRBV12-4; d_gene: NA; CDR3aa: CASGGRRGYTF; CDR3nt: TGTGCTAGCGGGGGGAGAAGAGGCTACACCTTC
abundance: NA; j_gene: TRBJ2-2; v_gene: TRBV2; d_gene: NA; CDR3aa: CASRDRRDTGELFF; CDR3nt: TGTGCCAGCAGGGACAGAAGGGACACCGGGGAGCTGTTTTTT
abundance: NA; j_gene: TRBJ2-7; v_gene: TRBV25-1; d_gene: NA; CDR3aa: CASSESPVYEQYF; CDR3nt: TGCGCCAGCAGTGAATCACCGGTATACGAGCAGTACTTC
abundance: many; j_gene: TRBJ2-3; v_gene: TRBV11-2; d_gene: NA; CDR3aa: CASSLVGGVPTDTQYF; CDR3nt: TGTGCCAGCAGCTTAGTGGGGGGCGTCCCCACAGATACGCAGTATTTT
abundance: many; j_gene: TRBJ2-7; v_gene: TRBV11-2; d_gene: NA; CDR3aa: CASQGMTYEQYF; CDR3nt: TGTGCCAGTCAGGGAATGACCTACGAGCAGTACTTC
abundance: few; j_gene: TRBJ2-5; v_gene: TRBV20-1; d_gene: NA; CDR3aa: CSAPRAAKGETQYF; CDR3nt: TGCAGTGCCCCTCGCGCCGCCAAGGGGGAGACCCAGTACTTC
abundance: NA; j_gene: TRBJ1-5; v_gene: TRBV27; d_gene: TRBD1; CDR3aa: CASSLQGARGNQPQHF; CDR3nt: TGTGCCAGCAGTTTGCAGGGGGCGCGGGGCAATCAGCCCCAGCATTTT
abundance: NA; j_gene: TRBJ2-7; v_gene: TRBV4-1; d_gene: TRBD2; CDR3aa: CASSQASGGVYEQYF; CDR3nt: TGCGCCAGCAGCCAAGCAAGCGGGGGGGTATACGAGCAGTACTTC
abundance: few; j_gene: TRBJ1-2; v_gene: TRBV10-2; d_gene: TRBD1; CDR3aa: CASTDRAGGYTF; CDR3nt: TGCGCCAGCACCGACAGGGCGGGCGGCTACACCTTC
abundance: NA; j_gene: TRBJ1-2; v_gene: TRBV6-2/TRBV6-3; d_gene: TRBD1; CDR3aa: CASSLSGTGPNGYTF; CDR3nt: TGTGCCAGCAGTTTGTCGGGGACAGGGCCGAATGGCTACACCTTC
abundance: few; j_gene: TRBJ2-2; v_gene: TRBV11-2; d_gene: TRBD1; CDR3aa: CASSLGAGGWSGELFF; CDR3nt: TGTGCCAGCAGCTTAGGTGCAGGGGGCTGGTCCGGGGAGCTGTTTTTT
abundance: many; j_gene: TRBJ2-2; v_gene: TRBV11-3; d_gene: NA; CDR3aa: CATRYTGELFF; CDR3nt: TGTGCCACCCGATACACCGGGGAGCTGTTTTTT
abundance: few; j_gene: TRBJ2-2; v_gene: TRBV12-3/TRBV12-4; d_gene: TRBD2; CDR3aa: CASRVDTSGTSGELFF; CDR3nt: TGTGCCAGCAGAGTGGACACTAGCGGGACTTCCGGGGAGCTGTTTTTT
abundance: NA; j_gene: TRBJ2-7; v_gene: TRBV5-5; d_gene: TRBD1; CDR3aa: CASSSGPGGAYYEQYF; CDR3nt: TGTGCCAGCAGCTCAGGTCCAGGGGGAGCCTACTACGAGCAGTACTTC
abundance: NA; j_gene: TRBJ1-2; v_gene: TRBV6-2/TRBV6-3; d_gene: NA; CDR3aa: CASSLMLQGLIANYGYTF; CDR3nt: TGTGCCAGCAGCCTCATGTTACAGGGATTGATTGCTAACTATGGCTACACCTTC
abundance: many; j_gene: TRBJ1-5; v_gene: TRBV28; d_gene: NA; CDR3aa: CASSFDTWGGNQPQHF; CDR3nt: TGTGCCAGCAGTTTCGACACCTGGGGTGGCAATCAGCCCCAGCATTTT
abundance: NA; j_gene: TRBJ2-1; v_gene: TRBV30; d_gene: TRBD2; CDR3aa: CAWRRLAGGLGGEQFF; CDR3nt: TGTGCCTGGAGAAGACTAGCGGGGGGTCTAGGTGGTGAGCAGTTCTTC
abundance: many; j_gene: TRBJ1-4; v_gene: TRBV14; d_gene: TRBD1; CDR3aa: CASSQRQGVEKLFF; CDR3nt: TGTGCCAGCAGCCAGCGACAGGGCGTTGAAAAACTGTTTTTT
abundance: NA; j_gene: TRBJ2-5; v_gene: TRBV6-5; d_gene: TRBD2; CDR3aa: CASSFGLAGTQETQYF; CDR3nt: TGTGCCAGCAGTTTCGGACTAGCGGGAACCCAAGAGACCCAGTACTTC
abundance: NA; j_gene: TRBJ1-5; v_gene: TRBV4-1; d_gene: NA; CDR3aa: CASSQSRGRGSNQPQHF; CDR3nt: TGCGCCAGCAGCCAATCACGGGGTAGAGGGAGCAATCAGCCCCAGCATTTT
abundance: many; j_gene: TRBJ1-5; v_gene: TRBV4-1; d_gene: NA; CDR3aa: CASSQAPVYQPQHF; CDR3nt: TGCGCCAGCAGCCAAGCCCCGGTTTATCAGCCCCAGCATTTT
abundance: NA; j_gene: TRBJ1-2; v_gene: TRBV14; d_gene: NA; CDR3aa: CASILGGNYGYTF; CDR3nt: TGTGCCAGCATACTAGGGGGGAACTATGGCTACACCTTC
abundance: NA; j_gene: TRBJ2-1; v_gene: TRBV12-3/TRBV12-4; d_gene: NA; CDR3aa: CASSPRGGRSYNEQFF; CDR3nt: TGTGCCAGCAGCCCACGAGGGGGGAGGTCCTACAATGAGCAGTTCTTC
abundance: NA; j_gene: TRBJ2-7; v_gene: TRBV6-2/TRBV6-3; d_gene: NA; CDR3aa: CASSYGSDYLYEQYF; CDR3nt: TGTGCCAGCAGTTACGGCTCGGACTACCTCTACGAGCAGTACTTC
abundance: many; j_gene: TRBJ2-1; v_gene: TRBV3-1; d_gene: TRBD2; CDR3aa: CASSHWTSGVSNEQFF; CDR3nt: TGTGCCAGCAGCCATTGGACTAGCGGGGTATCAAATGAGCAGTTCTTC
abundance: many; j_gene: TRBJ2-1; v_gene: TRBV2; d_gene: TRBD2; CDR3aa: CASSKREGRTEQFF; CDR3nt: TGTGCCAGCAGTAAGCGGGAGGGCCGAACTGAGCAGTTCTTC
abundance: NA; j_gene: TRBJ2-5; v_gene: TRBV7-3; d_gene: TRBD1; CDR3aa: CASSSQGWETQYF; CDR3nt: TGTGCCAGCAGCTCACAGGGGTGGGAGACCCAGTACTTC